Presented here are 5 T cell receptor beta chains from one specimen sequenced in a study of blood T cell repertoires in COVID-19. Profiling relied on immunoSEQ multiplex PCR, and the TCRdb table lists in-frame clones only, not all of them. The sample lists about 140,000 clones; about 85% were seen once. Material: peripheral blood. The receptors shown here come from a human donor in a cohort sampled during active COVID-19.

The chain has TRBV7-3 and TRBJ2-3; D may be TRBD2 (7 bases). This CDR3 has 17 residues. Per the germline V gene, CDR1 is SGHTA and CDR2 is FQGTGA. The ends were cut back, 7 bases at V and 3 bases at J, with 23 bases in the middle. The CDR3 bases are TGTGCCAGCATCTACGCGGGCCCGGGGGGCGGGACAGATACGCAGTATTTT. This gives the protein CASIYAGPGGGTDTQYF.

The chain employs TRBV11-2 and TRBJ1-6, with D possibly matching TRBD1 (6 bases). The CDR3 is 14 amino acids. Germline V CDR1 and CDR2: SGHAT, FQNNGV. Trimming shortened V by 6 bases and J by 13 bases, and 19 bases separated the two germline ends. As DNA, the CDR3 is TGTGCCAGCAGTCAAAGGCTAGGGGGTAACCCCCTCCACTTT. It encodes CASSQRLGGNPLHF. The whole variable domain, remainder taken from reference TRBV11-2 and TRBJ1-6, is EAGVAQSPRYKIIEKRQSVAFWCNPISGHATLYWYQQILGQGPKLLIQFQNNGVVDDSQLPKDRFSAERLKGVDSTLKIQPAKLEDSAVYLCASSQRLGGNPLHFGNGTRLTVT.

The chain recombines TRBV2 with TRBJ2-3; TRBD2 agrees at 15 bases. Germline trimming cut 4 bases from V and 2 bases from J; bases unmatched to any gene: 4. The CDR3 is 17 residues long. Looked up from germline, CDR1 is SNHLY and CDR2 is FYNNEI. CDR3 sequence: CASSVGLAGGNTDTQYF. DNA for the CDR3: TGTGCCAGCAGTGTCGGACTAGCGGGAGGGAACACAGATACGCAGTATTTT.

The chain joins TRBV27 to TRBJ1-1, with D possibly TRBD1 on 5 matching bases. The CDR3 covers 11 residues. The germline gives CDR1 MNHEY, CDR2 SMNVEV (reference sequence). V was pared by 7 bases and J by 6 bases, with 9 bases between. The CDR3 spells CASKGLAEAFF. As DNA, the CDR3 is TGTGCCAGCAAGGGGCTGGCTGAAGCTTTCTTT.

The chain is built from TRBV5-1 and TRBJ1-1; 7 nucleotides line up with TRBD1. With V trimmed by 2 bases and J by 3 bases, 4 bases remained unmatched. The CDR3 sequence is 14 residues long. Germline assignment: CDR1 SGHRS and CDR2 YFSETQ. CDR3 loop: CASSLQGTDTEAFF. As DNA, the CDR3 is TGCGCCAGCAGCTTACAGGGGACCGACACTGAAGCTTTCTTT.